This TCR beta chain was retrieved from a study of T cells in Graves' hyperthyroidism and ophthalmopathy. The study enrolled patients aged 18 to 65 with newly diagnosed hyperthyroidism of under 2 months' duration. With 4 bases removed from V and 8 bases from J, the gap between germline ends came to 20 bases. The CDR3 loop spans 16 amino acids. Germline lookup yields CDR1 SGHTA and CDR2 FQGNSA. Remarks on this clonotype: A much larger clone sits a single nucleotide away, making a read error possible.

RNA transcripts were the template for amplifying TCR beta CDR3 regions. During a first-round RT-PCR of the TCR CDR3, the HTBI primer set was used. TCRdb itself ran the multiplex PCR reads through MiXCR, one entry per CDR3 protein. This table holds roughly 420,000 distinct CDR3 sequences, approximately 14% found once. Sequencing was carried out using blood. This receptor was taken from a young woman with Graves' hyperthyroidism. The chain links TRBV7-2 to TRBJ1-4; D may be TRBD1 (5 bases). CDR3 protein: CASSSRWAGLREKLFF. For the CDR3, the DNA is TGTGCCAGCAGCTCTAGGTGGGCGGGGCTGAGGGAAAAACTGTTTTTT.